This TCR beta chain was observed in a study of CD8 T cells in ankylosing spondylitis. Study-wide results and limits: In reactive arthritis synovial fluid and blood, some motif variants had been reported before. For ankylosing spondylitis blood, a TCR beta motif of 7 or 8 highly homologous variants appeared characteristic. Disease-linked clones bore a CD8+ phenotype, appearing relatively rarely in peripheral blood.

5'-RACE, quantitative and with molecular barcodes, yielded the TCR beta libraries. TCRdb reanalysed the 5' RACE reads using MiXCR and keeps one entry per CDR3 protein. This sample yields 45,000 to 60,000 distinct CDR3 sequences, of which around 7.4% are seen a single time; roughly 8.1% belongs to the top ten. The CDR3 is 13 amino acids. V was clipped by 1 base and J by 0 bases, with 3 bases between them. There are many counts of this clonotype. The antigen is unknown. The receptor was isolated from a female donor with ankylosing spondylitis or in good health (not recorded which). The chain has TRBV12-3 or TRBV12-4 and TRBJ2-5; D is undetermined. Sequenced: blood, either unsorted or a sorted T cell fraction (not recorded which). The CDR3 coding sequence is TGTGCCAGCAGTTTAGAGAACCAAGAGACCCAGTACTTC. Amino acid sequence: CASSLENQETQYF.